The next 4 T cell receptor beta chains were all read from a single sample in a study of T cell responses to AZD1222 COVID-19 vaccine. Profiled with immunoSEQ multiplex PCR; TCRdb holds only in-frame clones, not every one. The sample holds tens of thousands of clones, around 91% seen once. This specimen was peripheral blood, taken on day 0 of MenACWY control vaccination. The receptors stem from an adult in good health.

The chain is built from TRBV3-1 (or the pseudogene TRBV3-2) and TRBJ2-7, with 11 positions matching TRBD2. Looked up from germline, CDR1 is LGHDT and CDR2 is YNNKEL (reference sequence). The CDR3 runs 14 residues. With 3 bases clipped from V and 6 bases from J, the junction kept 4 bases outside the gene matches. Here the CDR3 reads CASSQTSGIIEQYF. The CDR3 coding sequence is TGTGCCAGCAGCCAGACTAGCGGGATCATCGAGCAGTACTTC.

As for this clone: The junction departs from the called germline gene at one end, perhaps through a read error. The chain employs TRBV7-2 and TRBJ2-1; 11 nucleotides align to TRBD2. The CDR3 is 15 amino acids. The germline CDR1 and CDR2 sequences are SGHTA and FQGNSA. CDR3 sequence: CASSVAGGPYNEQFF. CDR3 sequence (DNA): TGTGCCAGCAGCGTAGCGGGGGGGCCGTACAATGAGCAGTTCTTC.

The chain couples TRBV6-2 or TRBV6-3 to TRBJ2-7, with TRBD1 identical over 11 bases. In germline, CDR1 is MNHEY, CDR2 SVGEGT. The J segment lost 4 bases and the V segment lost 2 bases, leaving 4 bases of the junction unmatched. This CDR3 is built from 15 residues. CDR3 region: CASSYGGTGGYEQYF. The DNA of the CDR3 is TGTGCCAGCAGTTACGGAGGGACAGGGGGATACGAGCAGTACTTC.

V is TRBV24-1 and J is TRBJ2-1; 9 bases align to TRBD2. Germline-derived CDR1 and CDR2 are KGHDR and SFDVKD. V trimming: 5 bases; J trimming: 8 bases; junction bases outside the gene matches: 6. The CDR3 runs 14 residues. The CDR3 region has the DNA TGTGCCACCAGTGGTCTTAGCGGGAGCTATGAGCAGTTCTTC. This gives the protein CATSGLSGSYEQFF.